The rows below give T cell receptor beta chains drawn from one sample of a study of CD8+CD57+ T cells in acquired aplastic anemia. TCRdb recomputed calls from the reads with MiXCR, one row per CDR3 protein. This sample has over 150,000 distinct CDR3 sequences, with 50% to 65% found just once. Sequenced input: sorted CD4+, CD8+, or CD8+CD57+ T cells (not recorded which) from PBMCs. All receptors derive from a human donor with aplastic anemia. CDR3s include the opening cysteine and the closing phenylalanine or tryptophan. A D gene is named only where the DNA matches it firmly. Rows give clone size only sometimes, using once, few, many, or a class for an expanded clone.

D gene: TRBD2; clone size: NA; J gene: TRBJ2-7; V gene: TRBV9; CDR3 protein: CASSPNRGTSGEQYF; CDR3 DNA: TGTGCCAGCAGCCCGAACCGAGGGACTAGCGGCGAGCAGTACTTC
D gene: NA; clone size: many; J gene: TRBJ1-1; V gene: TRBV4-2; CDR3 protein: CASSQVRTLNTEAFF; CDR3 DNA: TGCGCCAGCAGCCAAGTAAGGACACTGAACACTGAAGCTTTCTTT
D gene: TRBD2; clone size: NA; J gene: TRBJ2-3; V gene: TRBV10-3; CDR3 protein: CAISDGLAEGDTQYF; CDR3 DNA: TGTGCCATCAGTGACGGACTAGCGGAAGGAGATACGCAGTATTTT
D gene: NA; clone size: NA; J gene: TRBJ2-2; V gene: TRBV9; CDR3 protein: CASSVGHRGGLFF; CDR3 DNA: TGTGCCAGCAGCGTAGGTCACCGTGGGGGGCTGTTTTTT
D gene: NA; clone size: NA; J gene: TRBJ1-1; V gene: TRBV11-2; CDR3 protein: CASSLQGLSEAFF; CDR3 DNA: TGTGCCAGCAGCTTACAGGGGCTGTCTGAAGCTTTCTTT
D gene: NA; clone size: once; J gene: TRBJ2-3; V gene: TRBV7-2; CDR3 protein: CASSHRRRTLSTDTQYF; CDR3 DNA: TGTGCCAGCAGCCATCGGCGACGGACCCTTAGCACAGATACGCAGTATTTT
D gene: TRBD2; clone size: few; J gene: TRBJ2-3; V gene: TRBV27; CDR3 protein: CASSLQLASHTDTQYF; CDR3 DNA: TGTGCCAGCAGTTTACAACTAGCGAGCCACACAGATACGCAGTATTTT
D gene: TRBD2; clone size: NA; J gene: TRBJ2-7; V gene: TRBV10-2; CDR3 protein: CASLGGLAGGEQYF; CDR3 DNA: TGCGCCAGCCTGGGAGGACTAGCGGGGGGCGAGCAGTACTTC
D gene: NA; clone size: NA; J gene: TRBJ2-7; V gene: TRBV7-4; CDR3 protein: CASSQDNREYYEQYF; CDR3 DNA: TGCGCCAGCAGCCAAGATAACAGGGAATACTACGAGCAGTACTTC
D gene: TRBD1; clone size: many; J gene: TRBJ2-7; V gene: TRBV7-8; CDR3 protein: CASSDPGQGHREQYF; CDR3 DNA: TGTGCCAGCAGCGACCCGGGACAGGGACATCGCGAGCAGTACTTC
D gene: NA; clone size: NA; J gene: TRBJ1-4; V gene: TRBV15; CDR3 protein: CATSRDIQGGEKLFF; CDR3 DNA: TGTGCCACCAGCAGAGATATCCAGGGTGGCGAAAAACTGTTTTTT
D gene: TRBD2; clone size: many; J gene: TRBJ2-3; V gene: TRBV24-1; CDR3 protein: CATSDLSAGGPVDTQYF; CDR3 DNA: TGTGCCACCAGTGATTTATCGGCGGGGGGGCCGGTAGATACGCAGTATTTT
D gene: NA; clone size: NA; J gene: TRBJ2-7; V gene: TRBV10-3; CDR3 protein: CATRTATYEQYF; CDR3 DNA: TGTGCCACAAGGACAGCAACCTACGAGCAGTACTTC
D gene: TRBD1; clone size: NA; J gene: TRBJ2-7; V gene: TRBV7-3; CDR3 protein: CASSPGQLAYEQYF; CDR3 DNA: TGTGCCAGCAGCCCGGGACAGCTAGCCTACGAGCAGTACTTC
D gene: NA; clone size: NA; J gene: TRBJ1-1; V gene: TRBV12-3/TRBV12-4; CDR3 protein: CASRPQGTNEAFF; CDR3 DNA: TGTGCCAGCAGACCACAGGGTACCAATGAAGCTTTCTTT
D gene: NA; clone size: once; J gene: TRBJ2-7; V gene: TRBV7-9; CDR3 protein: CASSLDGALTYF; CDR3 DNA: TGTGCCAGCAGCTTAGACGGGGCCTTGACGTACTTC